The 14 T cell receptor beta chains below were found in one sample sequenced in a study of cytomegalovirus exposure and HLA in healthy donors (dated by TCRdb to 2016 to 2017). The library was obtained by the immunoSEQ multiplex PCR assay. A mixture of 60 forward primers for TCR Vbeta segments and 13 reverse primers for TCR Jbeta segments was used in the multiplex PCR. TCRdb mirrors the immuneACCESS table, restricted to in-frame sequences. Some clones are absent from its copies; in checked studies, under half trace to an unresolved V gene, and the reason for the others is unknown. The sample includes approximately 300,000 clones, with 80% to 90% observed a single time. The top ten clones comprise roughly 2% of the sample. Sample: PBMCs. The receptors originated from a woman in her forties in good health and CMV-seropositive.

V usage is TRBV5-5 and J usage is TRBJ2-3, with 8 bases fitting TRBD2. CDR3 length: 16 amino acids. V dropped 3 bases and J dropped 6; count of bases not matched to a gene: 12. Germline V gene lookup returns CDR1 SGHKS and CDR2 YYEKEE (reference sequence). The CDR3 loop reads CASSSEPGLAGDTQYF. Written as DNA, the CDR3 is TGTGCCAGCAGCTCCGAACCAGGACTAGCCGGGGATACGCAGTATTTT.

This chain joins TRBV28 and TRBJ1-2; no clear D gene. Trimming took 4 bases from V and 2 from J, leaving 11 bases between them. Germline-derived CDR1 and CDR2 are MDHEN and SYDVKM. This CDR3 spans 14 amino acids. CDR3 amino acids: CASSSPRANYGYTF. In DNA form, the CDR3 reads TGTGCCAGCAGTTCCCCGAGGGCCAACTATGGCTACACCTTC.

This chain links TRBV5-6 with TRBJ1-1; D is undetermined. Germline V gene lookup returns CDR1 SGHDT and CDR2 YYEEEE. Trimming left V 1 base short and J 2 bases short, with 12 bases between. CDR3 length equals 15 residues. CDR3 loop: CASSLLVTPNTEAFF. As DNA, the CDR3 is TGTGCCAGCAGCTTGTTAGTGACACCTAACACTGAAGCTTTCTTT.

CDR3 loop: CASSLGPRGTEAFF. Written as DNA, the CDR3 is TGTGCCAGCAGCTTGGGGCCCCGGGGCACTGAAGCTTTCTTT. The rearrangement joins TRBV5-6 to TRBJ1-1; D is unclear. This CDR3 has 14 amino acids. Trimming took off 0 bases at V and 4 bases at J, with 10 bases between the two ends. CDR1 SGHDT and CDR2 YYEEEE come from the germline V gene.

The chain couples TRBV11-2 to TRBJ1-1; TRBD1 aligns across 8 bases. The CDR3 length is 15 residues. Germline-derived CDR1 and CDR2 are SGHAT and FQNNGV. Unmatched junction bases numbered 1, after V lost 1 base and J lost 0 bases. CDR3 region: CASSLGQGMNTEAFF. For the CDR3, the DNA is TGTGCCAGCAGCTTAGGACAGGGGATGAACACTGAAGCTTTCTTT. Combining the CDR3 with reference TRBV11-2 and TRBJ1-1 gives the whole variable domain EAGVAQSPRYKIIEKRQSVAFWCNPISGHATLYWYQQILGQGPKLLIQFQNNGVVDDSQLPKDRFSAERLKGVDSTLKIQPAKLEDSAVYLCASSLGQGMNTEAFFGQGTRLTVV.

In its sample, this clone was seen a few times. This rearrangement joins TRBV19 to TRBJ2-1, with 11 bases matching TRBD2. Germline lookup yields CDR1 LNHDA and CDR2 SQIVND (reference sequence). Trimming at V came to 6 bases and at J to 6 bases, leaving 7 bases not matched to a gene. The CDR3 extends over 15 amino acids. CDR3 sequence reads: CASSGLAGGSNEQFF. The CDR3, as DNA: TGTGCCAGTAGCGGGCTAGCGGGAGGATCCAATGAGCAGTTCTTC.

The gene calls are TRBV6-6 and TRBJ1-6; no clear D gene. Germline CDR1 MNHNY, CDR2 SVGAGI (reference sequence). Trimming took off 6 bases at V and 9 bases at J, with 12 bases between the two ends. The CDR3 is 13 residues long. Here the CDR3 reads CASSPGPGSPLHF. The DNA of the CDR3 is TGTGCCAGCAGCCCGGGTCCGGGTTCACCCCTCCACTTT.

The chain links TRBV6-1 to TRBJ1-5; D uncertain. CDR1 MNHNS and CDR2 SASEGT come from the germline V gene. This CDR3 has 14 residues. V was shortened by 3 bases and J by 4 bases, with 10 bases between the two germline ends. The CDR3 nucleotides read TGTGCCAGCAGTGACTCGGGGATTAATCAGCCCCAGCATTTT. Its translation: CASSDSGINQPQHF.

This clone has a single count. The V gene is TRBV27, the J gene TRBJ1-1, with D unresolved. CDR3 size: 14 residues. V lost 5 bases, J lost 1 base, and 11 bases lay in between. The germline V gene encodes CDR1 MNHEY and CDR2 SMNVEV (reference sequence). The DNA for the CDR3 is TGTGCCAGCAGTCCCACCGGCGGGAACACTGAAGCTTTCTTT. This gives the protein CASSPTGGNTEAFF.

In this sample, this clone turned up once. CDR3 amino acids: CAWTRAGNTGELFF. The CDR3 bases are TGTGCCTGGACCCGTGCAGGAAACACCGGGGAGCTGTTTTTT. The gene calls are TRBV30 and TRBJ2-2; D gene ambiguous. The V and J ends lost 4 bases and 2 bases respectively, with 11 bases between them. CDR1 and CDR2 (germline): GTSNPN, SVGIG (reference sequence). This CDR3 spans 14 amino acids.

The chain uses TRBV19 and TRBJ2-2; tentatively, D is TRBD1 (6 bases). Germline CDR1 and CDR2: LNHDA and SQIVND (reference sequence). Deletions cut 1 base from V and 0 bases from J, with 9 bases between. The CDR3 has 16 residues. CDR3 protein: CASSIAGTTNTGELFF. The CDR3 DNA follows: TGTGCCAGTAGTATAGCGGGGACAACGAACACCGGGGAGCTGTTTTTT.

This clone occurred once. This chain links TRBV19 with TRBJ2-6; maybe TRBD1 (6 bases). The CDR3 has 17 amino acids. V lost 6 bases and J 0 bases, leaving 15 bases between the germline ends. Germline V gene data show CDR1 as LNHDA and CDR2 as SQIVND (reference sequence). The CDR3 protein is CASSSWTANSGANVLTF. The CDR3 bases are TGTGCCAGTAGCTCATGGACAGCGAACTCTGGGGCCAACGTCCTGACTTTC.

The chain carries TRBV19 and TRBJ1-2; 11 bases line up with TRBD1. Unmatched junction bases numbered 10, after V lost 3 bases and J lost 7 bases. Germline CDR1 LNHDA, CDR2 SQIVND (reference sequence). This CDR3 comprises 16 residues. DNA for the CDR3: TGTGCCAGTAGTATGGGGCGTGGACAGGGGGCGCGTGGCTACACCTTC. This codes for CASSMGRGQGARGYTF.

The chain joins TRBV7-2 to TRBJ2-7; the D is unclear. This CDR3 has 11 residues. CDR1 and CDR2 from the germline V gene are SGHTA and FQGNSA. V was shortened by 4 bases and J by 4 bases, with 5 bases between the two germline ends. Here the CDR3 DNA reads TGTGCCAGCAGCTCCCCTTACGAGCAGTACTTC. This sequence encodes CASSSPYEQYF.